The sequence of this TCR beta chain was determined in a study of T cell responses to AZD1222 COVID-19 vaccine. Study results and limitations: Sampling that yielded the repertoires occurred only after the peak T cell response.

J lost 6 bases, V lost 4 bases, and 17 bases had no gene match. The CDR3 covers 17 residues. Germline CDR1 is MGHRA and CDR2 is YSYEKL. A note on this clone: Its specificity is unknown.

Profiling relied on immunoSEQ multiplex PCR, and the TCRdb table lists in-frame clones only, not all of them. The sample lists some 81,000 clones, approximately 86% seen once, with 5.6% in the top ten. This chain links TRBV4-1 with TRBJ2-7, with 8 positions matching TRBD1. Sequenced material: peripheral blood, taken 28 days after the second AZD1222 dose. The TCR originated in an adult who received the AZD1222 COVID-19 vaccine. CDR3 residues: CASSRGTGGFLAIEQYF. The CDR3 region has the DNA TGCGCCAGCAGCCGAGGGACAGGTGGTTTTCTCGCGATCGAGCAGTACTTC.